This TCR beta chain was retrieved from a study of blood T cell repertoires in COVID-19. Overall study context: Researchers got acute and convalescent COVID-19 samples from the United States, Italy and Spain. The cDNA or gDNA used as material had been derived from T cells, B-cell-depleted T cells, or PBMCs.

With 4 bases removed from V and 5 bases from J, the gap between germline ends came to 11 bases. Germline lookup yields CDR1 MGHRA and CDR2 YSYEKL. The CDR3 is 13 amino acids. Under the authors' procedure: Amplification of reference gene primers provided the estimated nucleated cell counts. TCRdb keeps only in-frame clones here, not all; method: immunoSEQ multiplex PCR. D and trimming come from the DNA, and the V and J calls and clone size come from that table. This sample has 150,000 to 200,000 clones; about 88% occur once, and the top ten carry over 0.85%. V and J are TRBV4-1 and TRBJ2-5; the D gene is possibly TRBD1 (6 bases). Material: peripheral blood. The sequence was obtained from a young man with acute or convalescent COVID-19. Here the CDR3 DNA reads TGCGCCAGCAGCCGGGGGCTGAGGGAGACCCAGTACTTC. Protein: CASSRGLRETQYF.